This TCR beta chain is from a study of blood T cell repertoires in COVID-19. The protocol was immunoSEQ multiplex PCR, while the TCRdb copy is restricted to in-frame clones and leaves out a portion. The sample includes around 300,000 clones, 85% of them seen just once. CDR3 length: 13 amino acids. Germline V CDR1 and CDR2: SGDLS, YYNGEE. Trimming removed 4 bases at V and 1 base at J, with 8 bases between. The chain uses TRBV9 and TRBJ1-2; D is ambiguous. Sequencing was performed on peripheral blood. The receptor was derived from a woman between 45 and 65 years old with active or convalescent COVID-19. CDR3 region: CASSPGGNYGYTF. CDR3 sequence (DNA): TGTGCCAGCAGCCCCGGAGGTAACTATGGCTACACCTTC.